The rows below give T cell receptor beta chains drawn from one sample of a study of T cell repertoires and HLA-DP antigens. Their antigens remain unidentified. Assay used: immunoSEQ multiplex PCR; TCRdb lists only in-frame clones, some missing. The repertoire holds around 70,000 clones, with around 77% as singletons. The sequenced material came from CD4+ T cells from PBMCs. These receptor sequences come from a man aged 60-69 years in good health and CMV-seronegative. CDR3s include the opening cysteine and the closing phenylalanine or tryptophan. Fields, in order: clone size, J gene, CDR3 length, V gene, D gene, CDR3 DNA, CDR3 protein. The D gene is left open where the match is weak. Clone size is shown for a subset of rows, as once, few, many or a class of expanded clone.

clone size: .; J gene: TRBJ1-2; CDR3 length: 16; V gene: TRBV4-2; D gene: TRBD1; CDR3 DNA: TGTGCCAGCAGCCAAGAGTGGGCAGGGGGCACCTATGGCTACACCTTC; CDR3 protein: CASSQEWAGGTYGYTF
clone size: few; J gene: TRBJ1-6; CDR3 length: 15; V gene: TRBV7-2; D gene: .; CDR3 DNA: TGTGCCAGCAGCTTAGTGTGGGGCAGGCATTCACCCCTCCACTTT; CDR3 protein: CASSLVWGRHSPLHF
clone size: .; J gene: TRBJ1-6; CDR3 length: 13; V gene: TRBV10-3; D gene: .; CDR3 DNA: TGTGCCATCAAGGAGACCGCAAATTCACCCCTCCACTTT; CDR3 protein: CAIKETANSPLHF
clone size: .; J gene: TRBJ2-4; CDR3 length: 15; V gene: TRBV2; D gene: TRBD1; CDR3 DNA: TGTGCCAGCAGGAGGACAGGGCCCTTCAAAAACATTCAGTACTTC; CDR3 protein: CASRRTGPFKNIQYF
clone size: .; J gene: TRBJ1-1; CDR3 length: 13; V gene: TRBV7-3; D gene: .; CDR3 DNA: TGTGCCAGCAGCTTGGAGTCTTACACTGAAGCTTTCTTT; CDR3 protein: CASSLESYTEAFF
clone size: .; J gene: TRBJ2-1; CDR3 length: 15; V gene: TRBV7-9; D gene: TRBD1; CDR3 DNA: TGTGCCAGCAGCTTAGCGCTCGGGACAGTCAATGAGCAGTTCTTC; CDR3 protein: CASSLALGTVNEQFF
clone size: .; J gene: TRBJ2-7; CDR3 length: 18; V gene: TRBV6-1; D gene: TRBD1; CDR3 DNA: TGTGCCAGCAGTGAAGCCCTACCCGGACAGGGGGTTACCTACGAGCAGTACTTC; CDR3 protein: CASSEALPGQGVTYEQYF
clone size: .; J gene: TRBJ1-5; CDR3 length: 15; V gene: TRBV12-2; D gene: .; CDR3 DNA: TGTGCAAGTCGCCCAGACAGGGGCGGCAATCAGCCCCAGCATTTT; CDR3 protein: CASRPDRGGNQPQHF
clone size: .; J gene: TRBJ2-2; CDR3 length: 15; V gene: TRBV7-9; D gene: TRBD1; CDR3 DNA: TGTGCCAGCAGCAGACAGGGGGGGAACACCGGGGAGCTGTTTTTT; CDR3 protein: CASSRQGGNTGELFF
clone size: .; J gene: TRBJ2-1; CDR3 length: 15; V gene: TRBV4-2; D gene: .; CDR3 DNA: TGTGCCAGCAGCAGCGGAGGGAGCTCCTACAATGAGCAGTTCTTC; CDR3 protein: CASSSGGSSYNEQFF
clone size: .; J gene: TRBJ2-1; CDR3 length: 10; V gene: TRBV2; D gene: .; CDR3 DNA: TGTGCCAGCGGAACGACAGGCCAGTTCTTC; CDR3 protein: CASGTTGQFF
clone size: .; J gene: TRBJ1-1; CDR3 length: 13; V gene: TRBV19; D gene: .; CDR3 DNA: TGTGCCAGTAGTCCCCGAGGAGATTCTGAAGCTTTCTTT; CDR3 protein: CASSPRGDSEAFF
clone size: .; J gene: TRBJ2-3; CDR3 length: 16; V gene: TRBV6-5; D gene: TRBD2; CDR3 DNA: TGTGCCAGCAGTTACTCACAGCGGGGGGGTCAGTACACGCAGTATTTT; CDR3 protein: CASSYSQRGGQYTQYF
clone size: .; J gene: TRBJ1-1; CDR3 length: 17; V gene: TRBV6-1; D gene: .; CDR3 DNA: TGTGCCAGCGGTGCTGGGGGGGCCGAAGGCTTGTACACTGAAGCTTTCTTT; CDR3 protein: CASGAGGAEGLYTEAFF
clone size: .; J gene: TRBJ1-2; CDR3 length: 14; V gene: TRBV7-5; D gene: .; CDR3 DNA: TGTGTCAGAAGCTTAGGAAGGGGTCCGGATGGCTACACCTTC; CDR3 protein: CVRSLGRGPDGYTF
clone size: .; J gene: TRBJ2-3; CDR3 length: 14; V gene: TRBV9; D gene: .; CDR3 DNA: TGTGCCAGCAGCCCTCGGACAGTAACAGATACGCAGTATTTT; CDR3 protein: CASSPRTVTDTQYF
clone size: .; J gene: TRBJ1-4; CDR3 length: 14; V gene: TRBV2; D gene: TRBD1; CDR3 DNA: TGTGCCAGCAGTCAAGGGACAGCTAATGAAAAACTGTTTTTT; CDR3 protein: CASSQGTANEKLFF
clone size: once; J gene: TRBJ2-7; CDR3 length: 14; V gene: TRBV5-1; D gene: TRBD1; CDR3 DNA: TGCGCCAGCAGCTTGCGACAGGGGAGTTACGAGCAGTACTTC; CDR3 protein: CASSLRQGSYEQYF
clone size: few; J gene: TRBJ2-2; CDR3 length: 17; V gene: TRBV19; D gene: TRBD2; CDR3 DNA: TGTGCCAGTAAACCGCCGGGACTAGCGGGAGTCGCCGGGGAGCTGTTTTTT; CDR3 protein: CASKPPGLAGVAGELFF
clone size: once; J gene: TRBJ1-1; CDR3 length: 16; V gene: TRBV18; D gene: .; CDR3 DNA: TGTGCCAGCTCACCGCGACAGGTACGGACGAACACTGAAGCTTTCTTT; CDR3 protein: CASSPRQVRTNTEAFF